This T cell receptor beta chain was observed in a study of blood T cell repertoires in COVID-19. The CDR3 sequence is 16 residues long. Germline V gene sequence: CDR1 MNHNY, CDR2 SVGAGI (reference sequence). The V gene lost 7 bases and the J gene lost 0 bases, with 16 bases spanning the gap. Here immunoSEQ multiplex PCR was the method, and the copy in TCRdb shows in-frame clones only, minus some. The table has about 240,000 clones, roughly 80% seen once. Sequenced input: peripheral blood. This sequence joins TRBV6-6 and TRBJ2-1; TRBD2 might be the D (7 bases). The sequence was obtained from a woman aged 55-75 years with active or convalescent COVID-19. The CDR3 sequence: CASTMRGRGSYNEQFF. CDR3 in DNA: TGTGCCAGCACCATGCGGGGGCGGGGCTCCTACAATGAGCAGTTCTTC.